This TCR beta chain was recovered during a study of blood T cell repertoires in COVID-19. Authors' data handling: Counts of nucleated cells, estimated from reference gene primer amplification, were obtained. Assay: immunoSEQ multiplex PCR; the TCRdb copy retains only in-frame clones and omits some. The DNA gave D and trimming, while V, J and clone size come from that table. Here the sample spans around 150,000 clones, approximately 80% being singletons. Study members were between about 18 and 90 years old and lived in 24 US regions. During the 2 weeks before they entered the study, exposed participants had met someone with a PCR-confirmed or clinician-diagnosed COVID-19 case. The CDR3 sequence is 14 residues long. CDR1 is GTSNPN and CDR2 is SVGIG in the germline V gene (reference sequence). The V and J ends lost 3 bases and 4 bases, in that order; junction bases with no gene match: 4.

The chain combines TRBV30 with TRBJ2-1; 9 bases align to TRBD2. The sequenced sample consisted of PBMCs or T cells enriched from blood (not recorded which). The TCR was taken from a man aged 70 or older who had been exposed to COVID-19. CDR3 coding DNA: TGTGCCTGGAGATCTAGCGGGGTATACAATGAGCAGTTCTTC. It is translated as CAWRSSGVYNEQFF. The full variable domain, with the rest looked up from reference TRBV30 and TRBJ2-1, is SQTIHQWPATLVQPVGSPLSLECTVEGTSNPNLYWYRQAAGRGLQLLFYSVGIGQISSEVPQNLSASRPQDRQFILSSKKLLLSDSGFYLCAWRSSGVYNEQFFGPGTRLTVL.